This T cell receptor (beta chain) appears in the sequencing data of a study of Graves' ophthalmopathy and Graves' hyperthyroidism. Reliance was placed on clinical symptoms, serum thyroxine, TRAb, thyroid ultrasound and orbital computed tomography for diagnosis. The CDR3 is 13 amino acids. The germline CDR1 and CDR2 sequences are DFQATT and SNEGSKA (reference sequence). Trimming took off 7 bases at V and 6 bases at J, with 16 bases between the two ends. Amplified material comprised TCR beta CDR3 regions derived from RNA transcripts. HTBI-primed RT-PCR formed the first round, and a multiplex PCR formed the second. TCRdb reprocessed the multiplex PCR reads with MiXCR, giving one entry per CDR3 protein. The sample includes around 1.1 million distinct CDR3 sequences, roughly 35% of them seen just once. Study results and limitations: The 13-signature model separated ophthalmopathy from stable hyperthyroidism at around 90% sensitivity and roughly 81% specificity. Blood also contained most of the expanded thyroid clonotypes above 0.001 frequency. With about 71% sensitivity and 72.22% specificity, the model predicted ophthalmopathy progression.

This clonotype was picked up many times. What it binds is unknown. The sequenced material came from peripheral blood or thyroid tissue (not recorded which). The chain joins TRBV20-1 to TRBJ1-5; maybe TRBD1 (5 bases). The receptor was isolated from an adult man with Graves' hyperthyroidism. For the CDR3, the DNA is TGCAGTGGAGGGGTGGGGGAGGTTCAGCCCCAGCATTTT. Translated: CSGGVGEVQPQHF.